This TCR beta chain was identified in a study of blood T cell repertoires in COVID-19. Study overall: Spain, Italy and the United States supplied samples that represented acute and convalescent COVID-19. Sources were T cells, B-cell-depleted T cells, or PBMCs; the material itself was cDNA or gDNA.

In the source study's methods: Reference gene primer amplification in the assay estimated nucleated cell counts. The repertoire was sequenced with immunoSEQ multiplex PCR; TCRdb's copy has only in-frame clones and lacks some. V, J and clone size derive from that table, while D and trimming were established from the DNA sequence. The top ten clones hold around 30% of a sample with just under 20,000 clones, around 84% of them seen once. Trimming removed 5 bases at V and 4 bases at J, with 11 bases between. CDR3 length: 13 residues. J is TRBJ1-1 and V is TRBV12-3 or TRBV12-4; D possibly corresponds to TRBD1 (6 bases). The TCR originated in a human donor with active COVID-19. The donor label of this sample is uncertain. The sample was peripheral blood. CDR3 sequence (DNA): TGTGCCAGCAGTCCGTACAGGGCCACTGAAGCTTTCTTT. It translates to CASSPYRATEAFF.